This T cell receptor (beta chain) was captured by sequencing in a study of T-cell reconstitution after alpha-beta-depleted transplantation in children. TCRbeta library preparation incorporated unique molecular identifiers. TCRdb recomputed calls from the PCR reads with MiXCR, one row per CDR3 protein. The table records hundreds of thousands of distinct CDR3 sequences, about an eighth of them present only once. This clonotype was seen many times. V dropped 7 bases and J dropped 4; count of bases not matched to a gene: 9. CDR3 length equals 14 residues. The chain employs TRBV12-3 or TRBV12-4 and TRBJ1-2, with 7 bases that match TRBD1. The clonotype comes from a human donor who donated a stem cell graft to a child with combined immunodeficiency. Sequencing was performed on PBMCs from the stem cell graft donor, taken from the stem cell graft. The CDR3 is CASTITGAPYGYTF. In DNA, the CDR3 is TGTGCCAGCACCATAACAGGGGCCCCCTATGGCTACACCTTC.